The 21 T cell receptor beta chains presented below share a single source sample, sequenced in a study of cytomegalovirus exposure and HLA in healthy donors. The repertoire was sequenced with immunoSEQ multiplex PCR; TCRdb's copy has only in-frame clones and lacks some. The sample shows 300,000 or so clones, nearly 90% of them seen only once. The sequenced material came from PBMCs. Receptors were obtained from a man aged 30 to 39 in good health and CMV-seronegative.

This chain links TRBV5-6 with TRBJ2-5, with 7 bases that match TRBD2. This CDR3 region has 13 residues. CDR1 is SGHDT and CDR2 is YYEEEE in the germline V gene. Trimming removed 3 bases from V and 5 bases from J; junction bases left unmatched: 4. The CDR3 sequence is CASSSRLAETQYF. The CDR3 DNA follows: TGTGCCAGCAGCTCGAGACTAGCTGAGACCCAGTACTTC.

In nucleotides, the CDR3 is TGTGCCAGCAGCTTAGTGCACAGGGGGCTGGATGGCAATCAGCCCCAGCATTTT. It is translated as CASSLVHRGLDGNQPQHF. The chain has TRBV7-2 and TRBJ1-5; 9 positions agree with TRBD1. V shed 1 base and J 2 bases; nucleotides not matched to a gene: 9. Germline lookup yields CDR1 SGHTA and CDR2 FQGNSA. The CDR3 spans 18 residues. Full variable domain (remainder filled in from reference TRBV7-2 and TRBJ1-5): GAGVSQSPSNKVTEKGKDVELRCDPISGHTALYWYRQSLGQGLEFLIYFQGNSAPDKSGLPSDRFSAERTGGSVSTLTIQRTQQEDSAVYLCASSLVHRGLDGNQPQHFGDGTRLSIL.

The chain employs TRBV15 and TRBJ2-3, with 9 bases identical to TRBD1. J was trimmed by 4 bases and V by 6 bases; bases with no gene match: 5. This CDR3 spans 14 amino acids. Germline V CDR1 and CDR2: LNHNV, YYDKDF (reference sequence). The CDR3 sequence: CATSSDRGPDTQYF. The DNA of the CDR3 is TGTGCCACCAGTTCGGACAGGGGCCCAGATACGCAGTATTTT.

This clone was counted a few times. This chain's CDR3 is CAISESAVSSYEQYF. CDR3 nucleotides: TGTGCCATCAGTGAGTCGGCAGTAAGCTCCTACGAGCAGTACTTC. The genes are TRBV10-3 and TRBJ2-7; D is unclear. Germline V gives CDR1 ENHRY, CDR2 SYGVKD. CDR3 length equals 15 residues. Trimming stripped 0 bases from V and 0 bases from J, with 9 bases between.

The chain is built from TRBV5-5 and TRBJ1-2, with D perhaps matching TRBD1 (5 bases). Germline CDR1 and CDR2: SGHKS and YYEKEE (reference sequence). The ends were cut back, 5 bases at V and 4 bases at J, with 15 bases in the middle. CDR3 length: 14 residues. The CDR3 DNA reads TGTGCCAGCAGTCCAGGGATTTTGGTCTATGGCTACACCTTC. Translating gives CASSPGILVYGYTF. The variable domain in full, with the rest retrieved from reference TRBV5-5 and TRBJ1-2, is DAGVTQSPTHLIKTRGQQVTLRCSPISGHKSVSWYQQVLGQGPQFIFQYYEKEERGRGNFPDRFSARQFPNYSSELNVNALLLGDSALYLCASSPGILVYGYTFGSGTRLTVV.

The chain employs TRBV18 and TRBJ2-7; 7 bases map to TRBD1. The CDR3 is 14 amino acids. V lost 6 bases to trimming and J lost 0 bases; unmatched junction nucleotides: 5. Germline CDR1 and CDR2: KGHSH and LQKENI. The CDR3 sequence: CASSKTGSSYEQYF. The CDR3, as DNA: TGTGCCAGCTCCAAGACAGGGAGCTCCTACGAGCAGTACTTC.

This chain joins TRBV12-1 and TRBJ1-4; TRBD1, the D gene given by the table, was not confirmed from the DNA. TRBV12-1 corresponds to a pseudogene. The CDR3 totals 17 residues. The CDR3 nucleotides are TGTGCCAGCAGCTTTGCCCAGGGGGGTGCAACTAATGAAAAACTGTTTTTT. This codes for CASSFAQGGATNEKLFF.

This chain uses TRBV6-1 with TRBJ2-7, with unresolved D. Germline V gene data show CDR1 as MNHNS and CDR2 as SASEGT. Trimming shortened V by 3 bases and J by 2 bases, and 11 bases separated the two germline ends. The CDR3 runs to 14 residues. CDR3 sequence reads: CASSEASNPYEQYF. The CDR3 DNA reads TGTGCCAGCAGTGAGGCCAGTAATCCCTACGAGCAGTACTTC.

This rearrangement joins TRBV10-3 to TRBJ2-7; 7 positions match TRBD1. The germline gives CDR1 ENHRY, CDR2 SYGVKD. Trimming at V came to 3 bases and at J to 2 bases, leaving 4 bases not matched to a gene. The CDR3 extends over 14 amino acids. CDR3 DNA: TGTGCCATCAGTGATAGGGACAGTCCCTACGAGCAGTACTTC. Translating gives CAISDRDSPYEQYF.

The V and J genes are TRBV10-3 and TRBJ2-5; D unclear. Deletions cut 3 bases from V and 5 bases from J, with 10 bases between. CDR1 and CDR2 from the germline V gene are ENHRY and SYGVKD. CDR3 length: 13 residues. CDR3 coding DNA: TGTGCCATCAGTGACCAGTTCTTGGAGACCCAGTACTTC. Translated: CAISDQFLETQYF.

The chain combines TRBV6-5 with TRBJ2-3, with 7 positions matching TRBD1. V shed 4 bases, J shed 2 bases, and the junction held 6 bases outside the gene matches. The CDR3 sequence is 15 residues long. Germline CDR1 is MNHEY and CDR2 is SVGAGI. CDR3 sequence reads: CASSLNEGATDTQYF. CDR3 sequence (DNA): TGTGCCAGCAGTTTAAACGAGGGGGCCACAGATACGCAGTATTTT.

The V and J genes are TRBV11-2 and TRBJ2-3; maybe TRBD1 (6 bases). V was shortened by 5 bases and J by 5 bases, with 14 bases between the two germline ends. There are 14 residues in the CDR3. The germline V gene encodes CDR1 SGHAT and CDR2 FQNNGV. CDR3 bases: TGTGCCAGCAGCCCGGGTTGGGGGCAAGATACGCAGTATTTT. Its translation: CASSPGWGQDTQYF.

The chain has TRBV7-8 and TRBJ2-7; 7 nucleotides agree with TRBD2. This CDR3 comprises 13 residues. CDR1 and CDR2 from the germline V gene are SGHVS and FQNEAQ. Germline trimming cut 3 bases from V and 3 bases from J; bases unmatched to any gene: 2. Here the CDR3 reads CASSLGGGYEQYF. Here the CDR3 DNA reads TGTGCCAGCAGCTTGGGCGGGGGCTACGAGCAGTACTTC.

This clone came up many times. The rearrangement uses TRBV9 and TRBJ1-1; tentatively, D is TRBD1 (6 bases). The germline V gene has CDR1 SGDLS and CDR2 YYNGEE. V lost 0 bases to trimming and J lost 8 bases, with 14 bases between them. CDR3 size: 14 residues. The CDR3 DNA follows: TGTGCCAGCAGCGTAGGAGGACAGCCTACAGAAGCTTTCTTT. Translated: CASSVGGQPTEAFF.

The chain links TRBV18 to TRBJ1-3, with 8 positions matching TRBD1. Germline V gene sequence: CDR1 KGHSH, CDR2 LQKENI. The V gene end was trimmed by 0 bases and the J gene end by 3 bases; junction bases not matched to a gene: 1. The CDR3 extends over 15 amino acids. The chain's CDR3 is CASSPPTGDGNTIYF. The CDR3 DNA is TGTGCCAGCTCACCACCGACAGGGGATGGAAACACCATATATTTT.

The rearrangement joins TRBV27 to TRBJ2-7; a possible D gene is TRBD1 (5 bases). The CDR3 has 11 residues. Per germline, CDR1 MNHEY and CDR2 SMNVEV (reference sequence). V dropped 4 bases and J dropped 5 bases, with 6 bases sitting between them. The CDR3 spells CASSSGNEQYF. Here the CDR3 DNA reads TGTGCCAGCAGTTCAGGGAACGAGCAGTACTTC.

V is TRBV30 and J is TRBJ2-2, with D unclear. V was shortened by 0 bases and J by 4 bases, with 9 bases between the two germline ends. The germline V gene has CDR1 GTSNPN and CDR2 SVGIG (reference sequence). The CDR3 spans 14 residues. CDR3: CAWSVLVGTGELFF. CDR3 bases: TGTGCCTGGAGTGTGTTAGTTGGCACCGGGGAGCTGTTTTTT.

The V gene is TRBV5-1, the J gene TRBJ2-7; D gene ambiguous. Germline CDR1 SGHRS, CDR2 YFSETQ. V was clipped by 0 bases and J by 5 bases, with 3 bases between them. The CDR3 is 11 residues long. CDR3 in DNA: TGCGCCAGCAGCTTGGCCGACGAGCAGTACTTC. Protein: CASSLADEQYF.

The V and J genes are TRBV7-7 and TRBJ2-1, with 10 bases fitting TRBD1. CDR3 size: 14 residues. In germline, CDR1 is SSHAT, CDR2 FNYEAQ (reference sequence). With 2 bases clipped from V and 7 bases from J, the junction kept 2 bases outside the gene matches. The CDR3 coding sequence is TGTGCCAGCAGCTTACGGACAGGGGGGAATGAGCAGTTCTTC. Amino acid sequence: CASSLRTGGNEQFF.

The chain uses TRBV27 and TRBJ1-5, with 9 positions matching TRBD1. Trimming cost V 3 bases and J 6 bases; bases outside gene matches: 6. Germline V lookup: CDR1 MNHEY, CDR2 SMNVEV (reference sequence). The CDR3 has 15 amino acids. CDR3 bases: TGTGCCAGCAGTTTTACAGGGGGCGTCTCTCAGCCCCAGCATTTT. This encodes CASSFTGGVSQPQHF.

The chain combines TRBV5-1 with TRBJ1-6; 8 nucleotides agree with TRBD1. V shed 0 bases and J 7 bases; nucleotides not matched to a gene: 9. Germline-derived CDR1 and CDR2 are SGHRS and YFSETQ. CDR3 length: 17 amino acids. The DNA for the CDR3 is TGCGCCAGCAGCTTGGCCGGCTCGGGACAGGCAAATTCACCCCTCCACTTT. It codes for CASSLAGSGQANSPLHF.